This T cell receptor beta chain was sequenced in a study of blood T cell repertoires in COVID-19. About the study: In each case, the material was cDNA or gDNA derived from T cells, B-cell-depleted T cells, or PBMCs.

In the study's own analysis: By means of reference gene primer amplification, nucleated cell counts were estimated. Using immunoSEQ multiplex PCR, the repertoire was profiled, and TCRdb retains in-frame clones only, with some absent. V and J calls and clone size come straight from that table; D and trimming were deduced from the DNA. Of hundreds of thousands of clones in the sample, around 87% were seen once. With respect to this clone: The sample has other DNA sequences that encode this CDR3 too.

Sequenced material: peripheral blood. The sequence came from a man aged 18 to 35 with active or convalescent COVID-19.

As DNA, the CDR3 is TGTGCCAGCAGCTTAGATACCTACGAGCAGTACTTC. Amino acid sequence: CASSLDTYEQYF. This sequence joins TRBV7-9 and TRBJ2-7; D gene uncertain. The ends were cut back, 1 base at V and 2 bases at J, with 3 bases in the middle. The CDR3 is 12 amino acids. Germline lookup yields CDR1 SEHNR and CDR2 FQNEAQ (reference sequence). The whole variable domain, filled in from reference TRBV7-9 and TRBJ2-7, reads DTGVSQNPRHKITKRGQNVTFRCDPISEHNRLYWYRQTLGQGPEFLTYFQNEAQLEKSRLLSDRFSAERPKGSFSTLEIQRTEQGDSAMYLCASSLDTYEQYFGPGTRLTVT.